This TCR beta chain was sequenced for a study of graft-versus-host responses after intestinal transplantation. Looking at the study overall: Among the recipients, transplants were multivisceral, liver-intestinal, or isolated intestinal. All recipients got anti-thymocyte globulin induction, then tacrolimus and steroids for about 3 years. Study results and limitations: Researchers found peak circulating GvH clone levels linked to early post-transplant HvG declines. Graft-donor T cell macrochimerism coincided with high graft-versus-host to host-versus-graft clonal ratios in allografts.

Measured with immunoSEQ multiplex PCR; TCRdb has only the in-frame clones, and not every one. The sample consists of 75,000 to 95,000 clones, roughly 90% of them appearing once. Worth noting for this clone: Its antigen remains unknown.

This specimen consisted of unstimulated CD4+ T cells sorted from spleen or lymph node cells, obtained before transplant. The TCR originated in a human donor who was the organ donor for an intestinal transplant.

The CDR3 nucleotides are TGTGCCAGCAGCTCCCAGCGGGGTTCGGCTAACTATGGCTACACCTTC. Its translation is CASSSQRGSANYGYTF. The V call is TRBV5-5, the J call TRBJ1-2; the D is unclear. Per the germline V gene, CDR1 is SGHKS and CDR2 is YYEKEE (reference sequence). V lost 3 bases and J 0 bases, leaving 15 bases between the germline ends. There are 16 residues in the CDR3. The full variable domain, completed using reference TRBV5-5 and TRBJ1-2, is DAGVTQSPTHLIKTRGQQVTLRCSPISGHKSVSWYQQVLGQGPQFIFQYYEKEERGRGNFPDRFSARQFPNYSSELNVNALLLGDSALYLCASSSQRGSANYGYTFGSGTRLTVV.